This T cell receptor (beta chain) was found in a study of T-cell reconstitution after alpha-beta-depleted transplantation in children (dated by TCRdb to the mid-2010s). With regard to the full study: Using TCR repertoire profiling, the study followed T-cell immune reconstitution in a quantitative way in children after TCRalphabeta/CD19-depleted allogeneic hematopoietic cell transplantation.

In the case of this clonotype: Its antigen specificity is not known. Base qualities were left out, and no much larger clone turns up one base away.

CDR1 LNHNV and CDR2 YYDKDF are derived from the germline V gene (reference sequence). Reading from cysteine to phenylalanine, the CDR3 counts 17 amino acids. The kept DNA is CDR3 alone, 51 bases in frame from the first base. The junction shows trimming of 4 bases on V and 1 base on J, and the gene matches do not reach 11 bases of it. Libraries were made using PCR. These reads were obtained on an Illumina HiSeq 2500. TCR libraries were prepared with molecular barcoding, using unique molecular identifiers to normalize TCRbeta repertoire quantification. The public reads were run again by TCRdb, first through fastp at Q25 and then through MiXCR, and only productive beta chains were kept. Here each entry gathers all rows of one CDR3 protein and keeps the most common genes and DNA. For this sample the table gives hundreds of thousands of distinct CDR3 sequences, of which approximately 15% were detected only once. In total, the top ten clones hold about 1.1% of the sample.

Sequenced here: PBMCs from the stem cell graft donor, sampled from the stem cell graft. This chain is built from TRBV15 and TRBJ2-7, and 9 junction bases match TRBD1. This TCR came from a human donor who donated a stem cell graft to a child with acute myeloid leukemia. In nucleotides, the sequence is TGTGCCACCAGCAAATTAATAACAGGGGGCGCTTCCTACGAGCAGTACTTC. It is translated as CATSKLITGGASYEQYF.